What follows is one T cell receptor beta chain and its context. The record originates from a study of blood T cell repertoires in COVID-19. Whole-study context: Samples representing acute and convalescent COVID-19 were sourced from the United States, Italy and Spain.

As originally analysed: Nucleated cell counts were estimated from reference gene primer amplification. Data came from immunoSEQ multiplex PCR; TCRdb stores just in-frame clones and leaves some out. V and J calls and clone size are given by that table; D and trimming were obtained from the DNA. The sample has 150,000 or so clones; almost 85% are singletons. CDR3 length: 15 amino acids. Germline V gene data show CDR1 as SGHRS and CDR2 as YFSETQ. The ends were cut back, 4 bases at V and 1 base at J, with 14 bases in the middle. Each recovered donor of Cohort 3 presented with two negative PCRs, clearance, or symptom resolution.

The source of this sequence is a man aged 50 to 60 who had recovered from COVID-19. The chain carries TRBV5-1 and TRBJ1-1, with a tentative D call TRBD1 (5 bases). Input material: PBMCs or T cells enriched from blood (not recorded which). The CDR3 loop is CASSPRGVQNTEAFF. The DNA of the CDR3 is TGCGCCAGCAGCCCCCGGGGGGTCCAGAACACTGAAGCTTTCTTT. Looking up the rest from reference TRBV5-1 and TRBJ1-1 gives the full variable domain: KAGVTQTPRYLIKTRGQQVTLSCSPISGHRSVSWYQQTPGQGLQFLFEYFSETQRNKGNFPGRFSGRQFSNSRSEMNVSTLELGDSALYLCASSPRGVQNTEAFFGQGTRLTVV.